Below, 27 T cell receptor beta chains from the same sample are listed, as sequenced in a study of T cell responses to AZD1222 COVID-19 vaccine. Profiling relied on immunoSEQ multiplex PCR, and the TCRdb table lists in-frame clones only, not all of them. The table includes roughly 35,000 clones, around 82% detected once. The sequencing here drew on peripheral blood, taken 28 days after the second AZD1222 dose. All receptors come from an adult who received the AZD1222 COVID-19 vaccine.

This chain uses TRBV7-8 with TRBJ1-1; TRBD1 matches at 7 bases. The V segment lost 4 bases and the J segment 9 bases; nucleotides outside the gene matches: 11. From germline, CDR1 is SGHVS and CDR2 FQNEAQ. The CDR3 length is 14 residues. CDR3 loop: CASSWYSGGGQAFF. CDR3 bases: TGTGCCAGCAGCTGGTATTCAGGGGGAGGACAAGCTTTCTTT. The full variable domain, rest sourced from reference TRBV7-8 and TRBJ1-1, is GAGVSQSPRYKVAKRGQDVALRCDPISGHVSLFWYQQALGQGPEFLTYFQNEAQLDKSGLPSDRFFAERPEGSVSTLKIQRTQQEDSAVYLCASSWYSGGGQAFFGQGTRLTVV.

This rearrangement joins TRBV2 to TRBJ2-1; unclear D gene. From germline, CDR1 is SNHLY and CDR2 FYNNEI. Deletions cut 2 bases from V and 6 bases from J, with 8 bases between. The CDR3 covers 13 residues. CDR3 bases: TGTGCCAGCAGTGAATGGCAGATCAATGAGCAGTTCTTC. Protein sequence: CASSEWQINEQFF.

The chain combines TRBV5-4 with TRBJ2-3; the D is unclear. The V gene's germline CDR1 is SGHNT and CDR2 YYREEE (reference sequence). Trimming cost V 3 bases and J 2 bases, with 1 base left between them. The CDR3 sequence is 11 residues long. The CDR3 DNA reads TGTGCCAGCAGCTACACAGATACGCAGTATTTT. Its protein is CASSYTDTQYF.

The chain recombines TRBV5-1 with TRBJ2-7; 11 nucleotides align to TRBD2. The CDR3 has 15 residues. CDR1 is SGHRS, CDR2 YFSETQ, per germline. J was trimmed by 5 bases and V by 7 bases; bases with no gene match: 11. The CDR3 reads CASPDPTSGGDEQYF. CDR3 in DNA: TGCGCCAGCCCGGATCCAACTAGCGGGGGCGACGAGCAGTACTTC.

V and J are TRBV24-1 and TRBJ2-3, with 11 bases that match TRBD2. CDR1 and CDR2 (germline): KGHDR, SFDVKD. This CDR3 has 16 residues. V was pared by 2 bases and J by 0 bases, with 0 bases of the junction left unmatched. The CDR3: CATSDWTSGSTDTQYF. CDR3 in DNA: TGTGCCACCAGTGATTGGACTAGCGGGAGCACAGATACGCAGTATTTT.

This clone turned up a few times. The chain recombines TRBV18 with TRBJ2-4; D remains unclear. The CDR3 has 13 residues. The V gene's germline CDR1 is KGHSH and CDR2 LQKENI. Trimming removed 3 bases at V and 3 bases at J, with 6 bases between. In nucleotides, the CDR3 is TGTGCCAGCTCACCCGACGGCAAAAACATTCAGTACTTC. Translation gives CASSPDGKNIQYF. Full variable domain (rest looked up from reference TRBV18 and TRBJ2-4): NAGVMQNPRHLVRRRGQEARLRCSPMKGHSHVYWYRQLPEEGLKFMVYLQKENIIDESGMPKERFSAEFPKEGPSILRIQQVVRGDSAAYFCASSPDGKNIQYFGAGTRLSVL.

V is TRBV7-8 and J is TRBJ1-1; tentative D call: TRBD1 (5 bases). Trimming stripped 5 bases from V and 0 bases from J, with 22 bases between. The CDR3 extends over 18 amino acids. Germline CDR1 is SGHVS and CDR2 is FQNEAQ. Here the CDR3 DNA reads TGTGCCAGCAGCCGATACCAGGGAACTCGAAATATGAACACTGAAGCTTTCTTT. It translates to CASSRYQGTRNMNTEAFF. The whole variable domain, filled in from reference TRBV7-8 and TRBJ1-1, reads GAGVSQSPRYKVAKRGQDVALRCDPISGHVSLFWYQQALGQGPEFLTYFQNEAQLDKSGLPSDRFFAERPEGSVSTLKIQRTQQEDSAVYLCASSRYQGTRNMNTEAFFGQGTRLTVV.

The genes are TRBV5-1 and TRBJ1-2, with D unclear. The CDR3 contains 14 residues. Germline CDR1 reads SGHRS; CDR2 reads YFSETQ. With 0 bases removed from V and 1 base from J, the gap between germline ends came to 7 bases. CDR3: CASSLGGLNYGYTF. CDR3 coding DNA: TGCGCCAGCAGCTTGGGAGGACTTAACTATGGCTACACCTTC.

The chain combines TRBV24-1 with TRBJ2-1; 9 bases fit TRBD1. The V and J ends lost 1 base and 8 bases, in that order; junction bases with no gene match: 8. Germline CDR1 is KGHDR and CDR2 is SFDVKD. CDR3 length: 16 residues. CDR3 region: CATSDFSGTGSHEQFF. The CDR3 DNA reads as TGTGCCACCAGTGATTTCTCCGGGACAGGGTCGCATGAGCAGTTCTTC.

This clone was detected a few times. This chain joins TRBV4-3 and TRBJ2-3, with 7 bases that match TRBD2. The germline V gene has CDR1 LGHNA and CDR2 YSLEER. Trimming at V came to 6 bases and at J to 2 bases, leaving 8 bases not matched to a gene. This CDR3 is 15 amino acids long. The CDR3, as DNA: TGCGCCAGCAGTCTACGGAGCGGGAACACAGATACGCAGTATTTT. Its translation is CASSLRSGNTDTQYF.

The chain joins TRBV6-5 to TRBJ1-2; D is uncertain. V was trimmed by 2 bases and J by 4 bases, leaving 5 bases between them. From germline, CDR1 is MNHEY and CDR2 SVGAGI. There are 12 residues in the CDR3. Here the CDR3 reads CASSYRGYGYTF. The DNA for the CDR3 is TGTGCCAGCAGTTACCGCGGCTATGGCTACACCTTC.

The chain uses TRBV4-1 and TRBJ1-2, with no clear D. CDR1 and CDR2 from the germline V gene are MGHRA and YSYEKL. This CDR3 is built from 13 residues. The V and J ends lost 2 bases and 6 bases respectively, with 10 bases between them. The CDR3 coding sequence is TGCGCCAGCAGCCAACACGGGGTAGATGGCTACACCTTC. Its translation is CASSQHGVDGYTF.

In this sample, this clone is medium-sized. This rearrangement joins TRBV9 to TRBJ2-1; no firm D call. The CDR3 spans 17 residues. CDR1 SGDLS and CDR2 YYNGEE come from the germline V gene. Between the trimmed V and J ends, which lost 0 bases and 0 bases, there was a span of 13 bases. As DNA, the CDR3 is TGTGCCAGCAGCGTAGGAGGCGGATATAACTCCTACAATGAGCAGTTCTTC. Protein product: CASSVGGGYNSYNEQFF. Looking up the rest from reference TRBV9 and TRBJ2-1 gives the full variable domain: DSGVTQTPKHLITATGQRVTLRCSPRSGDLSVYWYQQSLDQGLQFLIQYYNGEERAKGNILERFSAQQFPDLHSELNLSSLELGDSALYFCASSVGGGYNSYNEQFFGPGTRLTVL.

Only a few counts were recorded for this clone. The chain carries TRBV4-2 and TRBJ1-2; possible D gene TRBD1, 6 bases. Trimming removed 0 bases from V and 6 bases from J, with 14 bases in between. The CDR3 is 15 residues long. Germline assignment: CDR1 LGHNA and CDR2 YNFKEQ. In DNA form, the CDR3 reads TGTGCCAGCAGCCAAGAACAGGGAGGGATCGATGGCTACACCTTC. It specifies CASSQEQGGIDGYTF.

This sequence joins TRBV6-5 and TRBJ1-1, with D hard to call. The CDR3 sequence is 13 residues long. Trimming cost V 8 bases and J 5 bases, with 15 bases left between them. Germline-derived CDR1 and CDR2 are MNHEY and SVGAGI. This CDR3 is CASFGTVRTEAFF. The DNA of the CDR3 is TGTGCCAGCTTTGGAACTGTTAGAACTGAAGCTTTCTTT.

This clone was counted once. J is TRBJ2-3 and V is TRBV6-2 or TRBV6-3; tentative D call: TRBD2 (6 bases). The V end lost 5 bases, the J end lost 3 bases, and 15 bases lay between the germline ends. Germline V CDR1 and CDR2: MNHEY, SVGEGT. The CDR3 has 15 amino acids. The CDR3 loop is CASSTPGLLTDTQYF. CDR3 DNA: TGTGCCAGCAGTACCCCGGGACTCTTGACAGATACGCAGTATTTT.

The J gene is TRBJ2-3, the V gene TRBV28; 12 bases map to TRBD2. Germline V gene lookup returns CDR1 MDHEN and CDR2 SYDVKM. The CDR3 spans 16 residues. V gave up 7 bases and J gave up 0 bases; unmatched junction bases: 5. The CDR3 DNA is TGTGCCAGCACCCGGACTAGCGGGGACAGCACAGATACGCAGTATTTT. Translating it yields CASTRTSGDSTDTQYF.

The chain joins TRBV4-2 to TRBJ2-1; 12 nucleotides agree with TRBD2. CDR1 is LGHNA and CDR2 is YNFKEQ in the germline V gene. CDR3 size: 17 residues. Trimming took 4 bases from V and 8 from J; bases not matched to a gene: 12. CDR3 sequence: CASSRRTSGIDGDEQFF. The CDR3 bases are TGTGCCAGCAGCCGAAGGACTAGCGGGATCGATGGGGATGAGCAGTTCTTC.

The J gene is TRBJ2-5, the V gene TRBV3-1 (or the pseudogene TRBV3-2), with a tentative D call TRBD1 (6 bases). This CDR3 region has 17 residues. The V gene lost 2 bases and the J gene lost 3 bases, with 19 bases spanning the gap. The germline V gene encodes CDR1 LGHDT and CDR2 YNNKEL (reference sequence). CDR3 bases: TGTGCCAGCAGCCAACACACGACAGGCCTCGTCAAAGAGACCCAGTACTTC. This translates into CASSQHTTGLVKETQYF.

This rearrangement joins TRBV9 to TRBJ1-1; possible D gene TRBD1, 5 bases. Trimming stripped 2 bases from V and 7 bases from J, with 15 bases between. Germline CDR1 SGDLS, CDR2 YYNGEE. The CDR3 has 14 residues. The CDR3 sequence is CASSVDTGSIEAFF. The CDR3 DNA reads as TGTGCCAGCAGCGTGGACACGGGGAGCATTGAAGCTTTCTTT.

Written as DNA, the CDR3 is TGTGCCAGCAGCCACAGGGACGTCACTGAAGCTTTCTTT. Its translation: CASSHRDVTEAFF. The J gene is TRBJ1-1, the V gene TRBV3-1 (or the pseudogene TRBV3-2); D may be TRBD1 (5 bases). CDR3 length: 13 residues. Per the germline V gene, CDR1 is LGHDT and CDR2 is YNNKEL (reference sequence). Trimming stripped 3 bases from V and 4 bases from J, with 9 bases between.

This clone came up once. The chain has TRBV7-2 and TRBJ1-4; tentatively, D is TRBD1 (6 bases). Germline V lookup: CDR1 SGHTA, CDR2 FQGNSA. This CDR3 spans 14 amino acids. V shed 5 bases and J shed 3 bases, with 10 bases lying between them. Here the CDR3 DNA reads TGTGCCAGCAGCGCCAGGGGTTCTAATGAAAAACTGTTTTTT. Amino acids: CASSARGSNEKLFF.

The chain is built from TRBV5-4 and TRBJ2-5; 8 bases fit TRBD2. The CDR3 is 14 residues long. Germline V gene sequence: CDR1 SGHNT, CDR2 YYREEE (reference sequence). V shed 0 bases and J 3 bases; nucleotides not matched to a gene: 1. The CDR3 bases are TGTGCCAGCAGCTTGGTGCGGGGGGAAGAGACCCAGTACTTC. Protein product: CASSLVRGEETQYF. Full variable domain (remainder filled in from reference TRBV5-4 and TRBJ2-5): ETGVTQSPTHLIKTRGQQVTLRCSSQSGHNTVSWYQQALGQGPQFIFQYYREEENGRGNFPPRFSGLQFPNYSSELNVNALELDDSALYLCASSLVRGEETQYFGPGTRLLVL.

The gene calls are TRBV27 and TRBJ2-3; D is tentatively TRBD1 or TRBD2 (6 bases each). The germline V gene encodes CDR1 MNHEY and CDR2 SMNVEV (reference sequence). The CDR3 spans 15 residues. Trimming cost V 6 bases and J 3 bases, with 16 bases left between them. The CDR3 coding sequence is TGTGCCAGCAGCCGATCTAGGGGGGTGACAGATACGCAGTATTTT. Residues: CASSRSRGVTDTQYF.

The rearrangement joins TRBV18 to TRBJ2-5, with 8 bases lining up with TRBD1. The V and J ends lost 3 bases and 9 bases, in that order; junction bases with no gene match: 6. The V gene's germline CDR1 is KGHSH and CDR2 LQKENI. CDR3 length: 13 residues. The chain's CDR3 is CASSPGQGSPQYF. CDR3 DNA sequence: TGTGCCAGCTCACCTGGACAGGGATCGCCCCAGTACTTC.

This chain connects TRBV7-9 to TRBJ2-1; no clear D gene. The CDR3 has 11 amino acids. Trimming removed 1 base from V and 7 bases from J, with 2 bases in between. Per the germline V gene, CDR1 is SEHNR and CDR2 is FQNEAQ (reference sequence). In DNA, the CDR3 is TGTGCCAGCAGCTTAGAAAATGAGCAGTTCTTC. Protein: CASSLENEQFF.

This chain connects TRBV6-1 to TRBJ1-2, with D perhaps matching TRBD1 (5 bases). Germline values: CDR1 MNHNS, CDR2 SASEGT. CDR3 length equals 15 residues. The V and J ends lost 2 bases and 3 bases respectively, with 13 bases between them. Written as DNA, the CDR3 is TGTGCCAGCAGTGAATGGGGGTATGAGGACTATGGCTACACCTTC. Protein product: CASSEWGYEDYGYTF.